Included here is one TCR beta chain sequence, with context. The antigen is unknown. CDR3 length equals 16 residues. The germline V gene has CDR1 SGHTA and CDR2 FQGNSA. The V end lost 5 bases, the J end lost 8 bases, and 21 bases lay between the germline ends. The data are from a study of shared clonotypes between healthy human individuals. As for the study in general: The plates for each donor numbered three CD4 naive, three CD4 memory, two CD8 naive and one CD8 memory.

Profiling relied on immunoSEQ multiplex PCR, and the TCRdb table lists in-frame clones only, not all of them. This table holds millions of clones, 85% to 95% found once. Study findings and constraints: Compared with memory subsets, naive subsets generally had larger estimated richness. Since donors were few, the genetic and exposure-history diversity represented was limited.

The receptor was derived from a man aged 18 to 30 in good health. Material: naive CD4+ T cells sorted from blood. The subset: CD45RA+ positively selected. The J gene is TRBJ1-4, the V gene TRBV7-2; D gene uncertain. CDR3 coding DNA: TGTGCCAGCAGCCCGACAACGTTCGGGGTGGAGGAAAAACTGTTTTTT. Encoded protein: CASSPTTFGVEEKLFF.